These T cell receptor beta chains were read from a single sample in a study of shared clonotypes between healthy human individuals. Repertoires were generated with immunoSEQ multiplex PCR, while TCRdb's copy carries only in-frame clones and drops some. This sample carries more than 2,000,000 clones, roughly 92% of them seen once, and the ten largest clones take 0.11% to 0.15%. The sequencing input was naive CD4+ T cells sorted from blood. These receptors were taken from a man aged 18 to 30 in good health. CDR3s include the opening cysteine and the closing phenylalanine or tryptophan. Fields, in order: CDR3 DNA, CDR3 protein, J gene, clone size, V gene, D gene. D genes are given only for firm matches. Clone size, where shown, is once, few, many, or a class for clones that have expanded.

TGTGCCAGCAGTTACATTCCTCACGAGACCCAGTACTTC,CASSYIPHETQYF,TRBJ2-5,-,TRBV6-5,-
TGTGCCAGCTCACCCCTCGGGTTACTCGGAGAAAAACTGTTTTTT,CASSPLGLLGEKLFF,TRBJ1-4,-,TRBV18,-
TGTGCCAGCACCCCTGAGGGGGGCCCTTTGGAGACCCAGTACTTC,CASTPEGGPLETQYF,TRBJ2-5,-,TRBV5-4,-
TGTGCCAGCAGGGAGTATCATGGGCAGTTCTTC,CASREYHGQFF,TRBJ2-1,-,TRBV2,-
TGTGCCAGTAGTATTCTTGGGACAGGGCGCACAGATACGCAGTATTTT,CASSILGTGRTDTQYF,TRBJ2-3,-,TRBV19,TRBD1
TGTGCCAGCACTAGTTCGGGAGATACGCAGTATTTT,CASTSSGDTQYF,TRBJ2-3,-,TRBV25-1,-
TGTGCCAGCAGCTCTCCCTCGGGACTTTCTAGCACAGATACGCAGTATTTT,CASSSPSGLSSTDTQYF,TRBJ2-3,once,TRBV2,-
TGTGCCTGGAGTGTACGCGGGAGGGCCACAGATACGCAGTATTTT,CAWSVRGRATDTQYF,TRBJ2-3,-,TRBV30,TRBD2
TGTGCCAGCAGTTACCTTGCGGGGAAGGATACGCAGTATTTT,CASSYLAGKDTQYF,TRBJ2-3,-,TRBV6-6,-
TGTGCCAGTAGTATTTGGGGTGCCGAAAAACTGTTTTTT,CASSIWGAEKLFF,TRBJ1-4,-,TRBV19,-
TGTGCCAGTAGTTTTACAGGGTTGAACACTGAAGCTTTCTTT,CASSFTGLNTEAFF,TRBJ1-1,-,TRBV19,-
TGTGCCAGCAGCTCTCCAGGGGGCTACTACGAGCAGTACTTC,CASSSPGGYYEQYF,TRBJ2-7,once,TRBV7-2,TRBD1
TGTGCCAGCTCTGAAGACGGGGGCGGTGAAGCTTTCTTT,CASSEDGGGEAFF,TRBJ1-1,-,TRBV2,-
TGTGCCAGTAGTATGCCTAGCGGGACGGATGAGCAGTTCTTC,CASSMPSGTDEQFF,TRBJ2-1,-,TRBV19,TRBD2
TGCGCCAGCAGCGGCCATTCGGGGGAGCAGTACTTC,CASSGHSGEQYF,TRBJ2-7,-,TRBV10-2,-
TGTGCCAGCACTCTTACGCGGGGAAACTATGGCTACACCTTC,CASTLTRGNYGYTF,TRBJ1-2,-,TRBV6-1,-
TGTGCCAGCAGCCGACAGGGAGGTTCACCCCTCCACTTT,CASSRQGGSPLHF,TRBJ1-6,few,TRBV9,TRBD1
TGTGCCAGCAGCCCCAAGACAGGGGTGGTATACAATGAGCAGTTCTTC,CASSPKTGVVYNEQFF,TRBJ2-1,-,TRBV7-9,TRBD1
TGTGCCAGTAGTATTGGACAGTGGACTGAAGCTTTCTTT,CASSIGQWTEAFF,TRBJ1-1,few,TRBV19,-
TGTGCCAGCAGTTTAGCGGGCGGAAACACCATATATTTT,CASSLAGGNTIYF,TRBJ1-3,-,TRBV28,-
TGCGCCAGCAGCTTGGGGGATAGTATGGAGAAGCAGTACTTC,CASSLGDSMEKQYF,TRBJ2-7,-,TRBV5-1,-
TGTGCCAGCAGTTCCGGAGAGGGGTTTAGCAATCAGCCCCAGCATTTT,CASSSGEGFSNQPQHF,TRBJ1-5,-,TRBV28,-
TGTGCCACCAGCTCGGCCGACAGGGTTCGGGAAAAACTGTTTTTT,CATSSADRVREKLFF,TRBJ1-4,-,TRBV15,TRBD1
TGTGCCAGCAGGCCACCGGGACTTGTTGCCGAGCAGTACTTC,CASRPPGLVAEQYF,TRBJ2-7,-,TRBV6-5,-
TGTGCCAGCAGCTTAGGACCGGTTAATGAAAAACTGTTTTTT,CASSLGPVNEKLFF,TRBJ1-4,-,TRBV7-2,-
TGCGCCAGCAGTGCCGGGCTCCTGTTAACAGATACGCAGTATTTT,CASSAGLLLTDTQYF,TRBJ2-3,-,TRBV10-1,-
TGCGCCAGCAGCCAATACCCAAAGGGAGGAGGGGGGATGAACACTGAAGCTTTCTTT,CASSQYPKGGGGMNTEAFF,TRBJ1-1,-,TRBV4-1,-
TGTGCCAGCAGTTTAACGTCGAGTAACTATGGCTACACCTTC,CASSLTSSNYGYTF,TRBJ1-2,-,TRBV27,-